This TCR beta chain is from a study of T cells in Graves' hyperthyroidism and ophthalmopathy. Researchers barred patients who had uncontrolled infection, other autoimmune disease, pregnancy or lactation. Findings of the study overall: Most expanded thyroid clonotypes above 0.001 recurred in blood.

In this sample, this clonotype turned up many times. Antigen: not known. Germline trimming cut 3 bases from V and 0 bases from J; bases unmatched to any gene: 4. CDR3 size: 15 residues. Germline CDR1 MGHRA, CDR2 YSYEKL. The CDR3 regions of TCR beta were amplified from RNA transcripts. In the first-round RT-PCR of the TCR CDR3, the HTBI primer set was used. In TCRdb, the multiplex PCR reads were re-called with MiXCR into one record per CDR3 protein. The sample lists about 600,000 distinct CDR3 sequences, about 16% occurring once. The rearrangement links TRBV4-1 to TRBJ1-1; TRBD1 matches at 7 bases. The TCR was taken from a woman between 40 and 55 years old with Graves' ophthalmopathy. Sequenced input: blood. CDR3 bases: TGCGCCAGCAGCCACAAGACAGGGTTGAACACTGAAGCTTTCTTT. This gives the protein CASSHKTGLNTEAFF.